The 32 T cell receptor beta chains reported below all come from one sample, sequenced in a study of shared clonotypes between healthy human individuals. Generated by immunoSEQ multiplex PCR, the TCRdb table keeps only in-frame clones and is missing some. The profile covers around 1.1 million clones, with 60% to 85% appearing a single time and about 0.94% taken by the ten largest. Sequencing input: memory CD4+ T cells from PBMCs. As to subset: CD45RA-negative fraction. The receptors stem from a man younger than 35 in good health. Some clones in this sample may be carry-over from other donors' samples.

The chain couples TRBV5-1 to TRBJ2-3; TRBD1 or TRBD2 may be the D gene (6 bases each). V was pared by 0 bases and J by 11 bases, with 10 bases between. This CDR3 comprises 12 residues. Germline-derived CDR1 and CDR2 are SGHRS and YFSETQ. The CDR3 region has the DNA TGCGCCAGCAGCTTGGAGGGGGGACTGCAGTATTTT. Translating gives CASSLEGGLQYF.

The chain has TRBV7-9 and TRBJ1-3; D is possibly TRBD1 (5 bases). CDR1 and CDR2 (germline): SEHNR, FQNEAQ (reference sequence). The CDR3 has 16 amino acids. With 5 bases removed from V and 1 base from J, the gap between germline ends came to 15 bases. The CDR3 here is CASSADSTWSGNTIYF. DNA for the CDR3: TGTGCCAGCAGCGCAGACAGCACCTGGTCTGGAAACACCATATATTTT.

The chain employs TRBV4-2 and TRBJ2-3, with TRBD1 identical over 9 bases. The J segment lost 4 bases and the V segment lost 3 bases, leaving 8 bases of the junction unmatched. This CDR3 is 16 amino acids long. The germline gives CDR1 LGHNA, CDR2 YNFKEQ. The CDR3 nucleotides read TGTGCCAGCAGCCAGACAGGGGGAACGGCGGCAGATACGCAGTATTTT. Encoded protein: CASSQTGGTAADTQYF.

Notes on this clone: A much larger clone is a single base away; this may be a read error. J is TRBJ2-1 and V is TRBV4-2; 11 bases are shared with TRBD1. V shed 3 bases and J 2 bases; nucleotides not matched to a gene: 0. The germline gives CDR1 LGHNA, CDR2 YNFKEQ. This CDR3 region has 15 residues. CDR3 protein: CASSQGQGAYNEQFF. CDR3 coding DNA: TGTGCCAGCAGCCAGGGACAGGGGGCCTACAATGAGCAGTTCTTC.

This clone has at least ten counts. J is TRBJ2-1 and V is TRBV7-2; the match to TRBD2 covers 11 bases. Germline CDR1 reads SGHTA; CDR2 reads FQGNSA. The CDR3 sequence is 16 residues long. The V segment lost 4 bases and the J segment 3 bases; nucleotides outside the gene matches: 5. The CDR3 here is CASSSTGTSGYNEQFF. In DNA, the CDR3 is TGTGCCAGCAGCTCAACCGGGACTAGCGGCTACAATGAGCAGTTCTTC. The entire variable domain, with the rest obtained from reference TRBV7-2 and TRBJ2-1, is as follows: GAGVSQSPSNKVTEKGKDVELRCDPISGHTALYWYRQSLGQGLEFLIYFQGNSAPDKSGLPSDRFSAERTGGSVSTLTIQRTQQEDSAVYLCASSSTGTSGYNEQFFGPGTRLTVL.

This clone was recorded once. The CDR3, as DNA: TGTGCCAGCAGCCGGGGACAGGGGGCTGGGCGCACCTTC. It yields the protein CASSRGQGAGRTF. The V call is TRBV6-5, the J call TRBJ1-2; 12 bases line up with TRBD1. CDR1 MNHEY and CDR2 SVGAGI come from the germline V gene. This CDR3 spans 13 amino acids. The V gene end was trimmed by 6 bases and the J gene end by 13 bases; junction bases not matched to a gene: 9.

Remarks on this clone: The same CDR3 is also encoded by other DNA sequences in this sample. J is TRBJ2-5 and V is TRBV7-9; D gene unclear. The CDR3 has 14 amino acids. The germline V and J ends were trimmed by 1 base and 1 base, with 7 bases remaining between them. Germline CDR1 and CDR2: SEHNR and FQNEAQ (reference sequence). Written as DNA, the CDR3 is TGTGCCAGCAGCTTAGGTACAGCCCAAGAGACCCAGTACTTC. It is translated as CASSLGTAQETQYF.

V and J are TRBV11-2 and TRBJ2-1, with D possibly TRBD2 on 6 matching bases. The V end lost 2 bases, the J end lost 7 bases, and 18 bases lay between the germline ends. This CDR3 region has 16 residues. Per germline, CDR1 SGHAT and CDR2 FQNNGV. The CDR3 loop is CASSLRVGGGKNEQFF. The CDR3 nucleotides are TGTGCCAGCAGCTTAAGGGTGGGAGGAGGGAAAAATGAGCAGTTCTTC.

The V and J genes are TRBV14 and TRBJ2-5; no clear D. Germline CDR1 is SGHDN and CDR2 is FVKESK. V lost 2 bases and J 1 base, leaving 8 bases between the germline ends. The CDR3 loop spans 14 amino acids. As DNA, the CDR3 is TGTGCCAGCAGCCAACTAAGGGCCCAAGAGACCCAGTACTTC. Its translation: CASSQLRAQETQYF.

The sample holds a few counts of this clone. This rearrangement joins TRBV5-1 to TRBJ1-2; 9 nucleotides agree with TRBD1. This CDR3 region has 14 residues. The V and J ends lost 5 bases and 6 bases, in that order; junction bases with no gene match: 8. Germline V lookup: CDR1 SGHRS, CDR2 YFSETQ. CDR3 protein: CASRVDRGRDGYTF. The DNA for the CDR3 is TGCGCCAGCAGAGTTGACAGGGGGAGGGATGGCTACACCTTC.

This chain links TRBV10-1 with TRBJ2-3, with 8 bases matching TRBD1. J gave up 2 bases and V 4 bases, and 17 bases lay outside the gene matches. The CDR3 runs to 19 residues. Germline V gene sequence: CDR1 WNHNN, CDR2 SYGVQD (reference sequence). The CDR3 is CASSADRSDREGFTDTQYF. The CDR3 nucleotides are TGCGCCAGCAGTGCGGACAGATCGGACAGGGAAGGGTTCACAGATACGCAGTATTTT.

The chain couples TRBV18 to TRBJ1-5; D perhaps matches TRBD1 (5 bases). With 2 bases removed from V and 2 bases from J, the gap between germline ends came to 13 bases. The V gene's germline CDR1 is KGHSH and CDR2 LQKENI. The CDR3 has 16 residues. CDR3 protein: CASSPVGEGGNQPQHF. In DNA, the CDR3 is TGTGCCAGCTCACCAGTGGGGGAGGGAGGCAATCAGCCCCAGCATTTT.

This chain connects TRBV5-1 to TRBJ2-1; no firm D call. The V end was cut by 4 bases, the J end by 4 bases, with 12 bases between. Germline CDR1 SGHRS, CDR2 YFSETQ. The CDR3 length is 14 residues. The CDR3 sequence is CASSPGQEYNEQFF. The DNA of the CDR3 is TGCGCCAGCAGCCCCGGCCAAGAATACAATGAGCAGTTCTTC.

V gene TRBV18 combines with J gene TRBJ2-1, with 10 positions matching TRBD1. Germline assignment: CDR1 KGHSH and CDR2 LQKENI. V gave up 6 bases and J gave up 15 bases; unmatched junction bases: 17. The CDR3 is made up of 15 amino acids. The CDR3 loop reads CASSPGQGITVNRFF. The CDR3 DNA reads as TGTGCCAGCTCCCCGGGACAGGGGATAACGGTTAACCGGTTCTTC.

The V gene is TRBV29-1, the J gene TRBJ1-2, with TRBD1 matching over 8 bases. The CDR3 has 16 residues. V lost 6 bases and J lost 3; bases outside the gene matches: 15. Germline V lookup: CDR1 SQVTM, CDR2 ANQGSEA. CDR3 coding DNA: TGCAGCGTCGGGGGACGAGGACAGGGTTTTTACTATGGCTACACCTTC. Translation: CSVGGRGQGFYYGYTF.

This sequence joins TRBV14 and TRBJ2-7; D assignment may be TRBD1 or TRBD2 (5 bases each). The CDR3 length is 13 residues. Germline values: CDR1 SGHDN, CDR2 FVKESK. The V end was cut by 5 bases, the J end by 9 bases, with 17 bases between. Written as DNA, the CDR3 is TGTGCCAGCAGCAGGGACGGACTGTCCCGGCAGTACTTC. Protein product: CASSRDGLSRQYF.

The CDR3 loop reads CASSSRQGRGDTQYF. The CDR3 nucleotides are TGTGCCAGCAGCTCGCGACAGGGGAGGGGAGATACGCAGTATTTT. This chain joins TRBV7-2 and TRBJ2-3; D perhaps matches TRBD1 (8 bases). The CDR3 extends over 15 amino acids. Germline CDR1 reads SGHTA; CDR2 reads FQGNSA. Trimming removed 4 bases from V and 5 bases from J, with 16 bases in between.

This clone was detected only a few times. The V and J genes are TRBV7-9 and TRBJ2-2, with D perhaps TRBD2 (5 bases). This CDR3 has 16 amino acids. CDR1 is SEHNR, CDR2 FQNEAQ, per germline (reference sequence). Trimming took 1 base from V and 8 from J, leaving 17 bases between them. CDR3 region: CASSLGRGSGPGELFF. The CDR3 nucleotides read TGTGCCAGCAGCTTAGGTCGGGGATCGGGCCCGGGGGAGCTGTTTTTT. Full variable domain (missing parts from reference TRBV7-9 and TRBJ2-2): DTGVSQNPRHKITKRGQNVTFRCDPISEHNRLYWYRQTLGQGPEFLTYFQNEAQLEKSRLLSDRFSAERPKGSFSTLEIQRTEQGDSAMYLCASSLGRGSGPGELFFGEGSRLTVL.

The gene calls are TRBV27 and TRBJ2-1; 9 bases are shared with TRBD2. CDR3 size: 13 residues. Germline values: CDR1 MNHEY, CDR2 SMNVEV (reference sequence). V dropped 9 bases and J dropped 7; count of bases not matched to a gene: 7. The CDR3 DNA sequence: TGTGCCAGTGGGGCTAGCGGGATGAATGAGCAGTTCTTC. Amino acids: CASGASGMNEQFF.

This chain connects TRBV5-1 to TRBJ2-7; possibly TRBD1 for D (6 bases). Per germline, CDR1 SGHRS and CDR2 YFSETQ. The CDR3 contains 15 residues. Trimming shortened V by 0 bases and J by 2 bases, and 12 bases separated the two germline ends. The CDR3 nucleotides read TGCGCCAGCAGCTTGGACGCAGGGGCGACCTACGAGCAGTACTTC. It yields the protein CASSLDAGATYEQYF.

This clone was detected only once. This sample also contains other DNA sequences that code for the same CDR3. V gene TRBV4-2 combines with J gene TRBJ2-7; D is undetermined. The CDR3 sequence is 14 residues long. CDR1 and CDR2 from the germline V gene are LGHNA and YNFKEQ. V lost 1 base to trimming and J lost 1 base, with 8 bases between them. CDR3: CASSQGAGSYEQYF. CDR3 nucleotide sequence: TGTGCCAGCAGCCAAGGAGCCGGGTCCTACGAGCAGTACTTC.

The chain has TRBV11-3 and TRBJ2-5, with D hard to call. Trimming cost V 5 bases and J 0 bases, with 13 bases left between them. Germline V gives CDR1 SGHNT, CDR2 YENEEA. The CDR3 is made up of 15 amino acids. This CDR3 reads CASSRTWVNQETQYF. The CDR3 DNA reads TGTGCCAGCAGCCGAACCTGGGTCAACCAAGAGACCCAGTACTTC. The variable domain in full, with the rest retrieved from reference TRBV11-3 and TRBJ2-5, is EAGVVQSPRYKIIEKKQPVAFWCNPISGHNTLYWYLQNLGQGPELLIRYENEEAVDDSQLPKDRFSAERLKGVDSTLKIQPAELGDSAVYLCASSRTWVNQETQYFGPGTRLLVL.

The CDR3 DNA sequence: TGTGCCAGCAGGGTGTCTAGCGGCTCCTACAATGAGCAGTTCTTC. Translation gives CASRVSSGSYNEQFF. The V and J genes are TRBV2 and TRBJ2-1, with 7 nucleotides matching TRBD2. The CDR3 covers 15 residues. CDR1 is SNHLY and CDR2 is FYNNEI in the germline V gene. J lost 0 bases, V lost 6 bases, and 5 bases had no gene match.

The chain joins TRBV5-1 to TRBJ2-5; D gene unclear. Per the germline V gene, CDR1 is SGHRS and CDR2 is YFSETQ. The CDR3 consists of 14 residues. Trimming removed 1 base from V and 3 bases from J, with 10 bases in between. The CDR3 is CASSLMQIKETQYF. The DNA of the CDR3 is TGCGCCAGCAGCTTGATGCAGATTAAAGAGACCCAGTACTTC. The full variable domain, in which reference TRBV5-1 and TRBJ2-5 provide the parts outside the CDR3, is KAGVTQTPRYLIKTRGQQVTLSCSPISGHRSVSWYQQTPGQGLQFLFEYFSETQRNKGNFPGRFSGRQFSNSRSEMNVSTLELGDSALYLCASSLMQIKETQYFGPGTRLLVL.

V and J are TRBV5-1 and TRBJ2-5; possible D gene TRBD2, 7 bases. The ends were cut back, 4 bases at V and 4 bases at J, with 17 bases in the middle. Germline loops: CDR1 SGHRS, CDR2 YFSETQ. This CDR3 region has 15 residues. The CDR3 loop is CASSPSLAGAETQYF. The CDR3 DNA is TGCGCCAGCAGCCCCTCACTGGCGGGGGCAGAGACCCAGTACTTC.

The gene calls are TRBV5-1 and TRBJ2-2, with D perhaps given as TRBD1 or TRBD2 (5 bases each). The germline V and J ends were trimmed by 5 bases and 3 bases, with 20 bases remaining between them. This CDR3 contains 17 residues. Germline CDR1 reads SGHRS; CDR2 reads YFSETQ. The DNA for the CDR3 is TGCGCCAGCAGTCTTGGCCGTCGAGGGGCGCACACCGGGGAGCTGTTTTTT. Protein product: CASSLGRRGAHTGELFF.

The chain uses TRBV4-2 and TRBJ2-1; D unclear. The V gene lost 1 base and the J gene lost 5 bases, with 6 bases spanning the gap. This CDR3 contains 13 residues. Per germline, CDR1 LGHNA and CDR2 YNFKEQ. DNA for the CDR3: TGTGCCAGCAGCCAAGGCGGTCACAATGAGCAGTTCTTC. Translated, it gives CASSQGGHNEQFF.

On this clone: In the same sample, other DNA sequences code for this CDR3. The rearrangement links TRBV2 to TRBJ2-7; possible D gene TRBD2, 5 bases. The V gene lost 4 bases and the J gene lost 4 bases, with 8 bases spanning the gap. The germline V gene encodes CDR1 SNHLY and CDR2 FYNNEI. The CDR3 runs to 12 residues. CDR3 nucleotide sequence: TGTGCCAGCAGTGCCGAGGGTTACGAGCAGTACTTC. Its translation is CASSAEGYEQYF.

This chain connects TRBV5-4 to TRBJ2-1; 7 nucleotides agree with TRBD1. This CDR3 has 14 amino acids. V trimming: 3 bases; J trimming: 3 bases; junction bases outside the gene matches: 3. Germline-derived CDR1 and CDR2 are SGHNT and YYREEE (reference sequence). The CDR3 loop is CASSYGDSYNEQFF. CDR3 DNA sequence: TGTGCCAGCAGCTACGGGGACAGCTACAATGAGCAGTTCTTC.

The chain combines TRBV11-3 with TRBJ1-3; D gene unclear. The CDR3 is made up of 13 amino acids. Germline V gene data show CDR1 as SGHNT and CDR2 as YENEEA. V dropped 5 bases and J dropped 0 bases, with 5 bases sitting between them. The CDR3 bases are TGTGCCAGCAGCCCGGGCTCTGGAAACACCATATATTTT. Its translation: CASSPGSGNTIYF. Filled out from reference TRBV11-3 and TRBJ1-3, the complete variable domain reads EAGVVQSPRYKIIEKKQPVAFWCNPISGHNTLYWYLQNLGQGPELLIRYENEEAVDDSQLPKDRFSAERLKGVDSTLKIQPAELGDSAVYLCASSPGSGNTIYFGEGSWLTVV.

DNA for the CDR3: TGTGCTAGTGGTTTGGTACGGAGGCAGGGGGCTGGCTACACCTTC. Translating gives CASGLVRRQGAGYTF. The chain is built from TRBV12-5 and TRBJ1-2, with TRBD1 matching over 8 bases. The V gene's germline CDR1 is LGHNT and CDR2 FRNRAP. This CDR3 has 15 amino acids. V was pared by 0 bases and J by 7 bases, with 7 bases of the junction left unmatched.

This chain joins TRBV30 and TRBJ1-3, with a weak D call TRBD1 (5 bases). Germline values: CDR1 GTSNPN, CDR2 SVGIG (reference sequence). Trimming cost V 3 bases and J 7 bases, with 16 bases left between them. The CDR3 length is 14 residues. The CDR3 sequence is CAWRDRKRSNTIYF. As DNA, the CDR3 is TGTGCCTGGAGAGACAGAAAGCGGAGCAACACCATATATTTT.